These 30 T cell receptor beta chains were all obtained from the same sample, sequenced in a study of blood T cell repertoires in COVID-19. TCRdb's copy holds only in-frame clones and misses some; the assay was immunoSEQ multiplex PCR. Of about 110,000 clones in the sample, 69% were seen once. The sequenced sample was peripheral blood. These receptors were collected from a man older than 75 with acute or convalescent COVID-19.

The rearrangement links TRBV6-5 to TRBJ2-7, with 7 bases fitting TRBD1. Trimming took 8 bases from V and 0 from J; bases not matched to a gene: 4. The CDR3 is made up of 13 amino acids. In germline, CDR1 is MNHEY, CDR2 SVGAGI. The CDR3 DNA reads as TGTGCCAGCGGGTACAGGGGCTCCTACGAGCAGTACTTC. The encoded protein is CASGYRGSYEQYF.

The chain is built from TRBV10-3 and TRBJ2-7; possibly TRBD1 for D (6 bases). CDR1 and CDR2 from the germline V gene are ENHRY and SYGVKD. The CDR3 covers 13 residues. V gave up 5 bases and J gave up 0 bases, with 8 bases separating them. CDR3 in amino acids: CAISTGSSYEQYF. Written as DNA, the CDR3 is TGTGCCATCAGTACAGGGTCCTCCTACGAGCAGTACTTC.

J is TRBJ1-5 and V is TRBV28; no reliable D call. Between the trimmed V and J ends, which lost 3 bases and 1 base, there was a span of 7 bases. Germline V gene sequence: CDR1 MDHEN, CDR2 SYDVKM. The CDR3 has 14 residues. CDR3 nucleotide sequence: TGTGCCAGCAGTTTCACAGACAGCAATCAGCCCCAGCATTTT. Amino acid sequence: CASSFTDSNQPQHF. The variable domain in full, completed from reference TRBV28 and TRBJ1-5, reads DVKVTQSSRYLVKRTGEKVFLECVQDMDHENMFWYRQDPGLGLRLIYFSYDVKMKEKGDIPEGYSVSREKKERFSLILESASTNQTSMYLCASSFTDSNQPQHFGDGTRLSIL.

V gene TRBV6-6 combines with J gene TRBJ2-1, with a possible D match to TRBD1 (6 bases). The CDR3 runs to 12 residues. V shed 10 bases and J shed 6 bases, with 13 bases lying between them. Per the germline V gene, CDR1 is MNHNY and CDR2 is SVGAGI (reference sequence). Here the CDR3 reads CATTGSSNEQFF. CDR3 sequence (DNA): TGTGCCACAACAGGGTCGAGCAATGAGCAGTTCTTC.

V is TRBV5-6 and J is TRBJ2-5, with 7 bases that match TRBD2. The germline V gene encodes CDR1 SGHDT and CDR2 YYEEEE. The CDR3 runs to 17 residues. V lost 5 bases, J lost 0 bases, and 13 bases stayed unmatched. The CDR3 spells CASRPSKAGMNQETQYF. CDR3 in DNA: TGTGCCAGCAGACCCTCTAAAGCGGGGATGAACCAAGAGACCCAGTACTTC.

This clone showed up just once. The rearrangement joins TRBV28 to TRBJ1-5, with no clear D. The CDR3 has 15 residues. The germline V gene encodes CDR1 MDHEN and CDR2 SYDVKM. V was trimmed by 7 bases and J by 6 bases, leaving 19 bases between them. CDR3 coding DNA: TGTGCCAGCATGTCGATACCACGGTATGGTCAGCCCCAGCATTTT. It codes for CASMSIPRYGQPQHF.

The chain links TRBV20-1 to TRBJ2-6; D is possibly TRBD1 (5 bases). This CDR3 spans 17 amino acids. Trimming took off 3 bases at V and 2 bases at J, with 17 bases between the two ends. Germline lookup yields CDR1 DFQATT and CDR2 SNEGSKA (reference sequence). CDR3: CSASINRFVTGANVLTF. In DNA, the CDR3 is TGCAGTGCTAGTATAAACAGGTTCGTTACTGGGGCCAACGTCCTGACTTTC.

The chain is built from TRBV19 and TRBJ1-1; 9 bases align to TRBD1. In germline, CDR1 is LNHDA, CDR2 SQIVND (reference sequence). The ends lost 8 bases at V and 8 bases at J; junction bases unmatched: 9. The CDR3 is made up of 13 amino acids. The CDR3 loop reads CASGVGQGREAFF. As DNA, the CDR3 is TGTGCCAGTGGGGTCGGACAGGGGCGCGAAGCTTTCTTT.

J is TRBJ2-7 and V is TRBV7-9; 8 bases are a match to TRBD1. CDR3 size: 14 residues. J was trimmed by 4 bases and V by 5 bases; bases with no gene match: 7. Germline-derived CDR1 and CDR2 are SEHNR and FQNEAQ (reference sequence). CDR3 nucleotides: TGTGCCAGCAGCGCACCGGGACAGGCGTACGAGCAGTACTTC. Translated, it gives CASSAPGQAYEQYF.

This clone appeared a few times. The rearrangement links TRBV10-3 to TRBJ2-7; D is possibly TRBD2 (6 bases). V gave up 4 bases and J gave up 5 bases, with 9 bases separating them. The CDR3 length is 12 residues. The germline V gene encodes CDR1 ENHRY and CDR2 SYGVKD. For the CDR3, the DNA is TGTGCCATCAGTGCGGGAGAGGACGAGCAGTACTTC. Encoded protein: CAISAGEDEQYF.

This clone appeared a few times. V gene TRBV24-1 combines with J gene TRBJ2-1; TRBD1 aligns across 8 bases. Germline assignment: CDR1 KGHDR and CDR2 SFDVKD. The CDR3 loop spans 14 amino acids. V was pared by 4 bases and J by 6 bases, with 4 bases of the junction left unmatched. CDR3 nucleotide sequence: TGTGCCACCAGTGAGACAGGGGTCGGCAATGAGCAGTTCTTC. Amino acid sequence: CATSETGVGNEQFF.

In its sample, this clone was seen once. The chain links TRBV30 to TRBJ2-3, with a possible D match to TRBD2 (5 bases). V was pared by 3 bases and J by 2 bases, with 9 bases between. This CDR3 spans 13 amino acids. Germline V gene data show CDR1 as GTSNPN and CDR2 as SVGIG (reference sequence). CDR3 region: CAWSAGLTDTQYF. The DNA for the CDR3 is TGTGCCTGGAGCGCGGGCCTCACAGATACGCAGTATTTT.

DNA of the CDR3: TGTGCCAGCAGCTCCACCACTAGCGGGCACTCCTACAATGAGCAGTTCTTC. Its protein product is CASSSTTSGHSYNEQFF. The rearrangement joins TRBV6-2 or TRBV6-3 to TRBJ2-1, with 9 bases that match TRBD2. Germline CDR1 and CDR2: MNHEY and SVGEGT. Unmatched junction bases numbered 9, after V lost 6 bases and J lost 0 bases. The length of the CDR3 is 17 residues.

This chain connects TRBV12-3 or TRBV12-4 to TRBJ1-1; a possible D gene is TRBD1 (6 bases). The CDR3 is 13 amino acids. V lost 3 bases and J lost 5, with 10 bases in between. The CDR3 coding sequence is TGTGCCAGCAGTTTCGACAGGTCTACTGAAGCTTTCTTT. As protein: CASSFDRSTEAFF.

CDR3 coding DNA: TGTGCCAGCCACAAAGCGGGACTAGGGTTCAATGAGCAGTTCTTC. Protein: CASHKAGLGFNEQFF. The chain is built from TRBV6-5 and TRBJ2-1; 8 nucleotides agree with TRBD2. The CDR3 is made up of 15 amino acids. After removal of 8 bases from V and 6 bases from J, the junction contained 12 bases not matched to a gene. Germline assignment: CDR1 MNHEY and CDR2 SVGAGI.

This chain uses TRBV5-8 with TRBJ2-7, with 12 bases aligning to TRBD2. CDR1 is SGHTS and CDR2 is YDEGEE in the germline V gene. This CDR3 has 15 amino acids. V shed 4 bases and J 2 bases; nucleotides not matched to a gene: 4. The CDR3 DNA is TGTGCCAGCAGCGCTAGCGGGAGGGCGGCCTACGAGCAGTACTTC. This gives the protein CASSASGRAAYEQYF.

The gene calls are TRBV7-2 and TRBJ2-1, with D possibly matching TRBD2 (5 bases). The ends were cut back, 5 bases at V and 9 bases at J, with 14 bases in the middle. From germline, CDR1 is SGHTA and CDR2 FQGNSA. The CDR3 runs to 13 residues. CDR3 protein: CASSVGLVSEQFF. CDR3 DNA sequence: TGTGCCAGCAGCGTCGGACTTGTTTCTGAGCAGTTCTTC.

This chain links TRBV6-5 with TRBJ2-3; possible D gene TRBD1, 6 bases. CDR1 MNHEY and CDR2 SVGAGI come from the germline V gene. The CDR3 has 14 amino acids. V was trimmed by 7 bases and J by 2 bases, leaving 13 bases between them. The chain's CDR3 is CASNLRDTTDTQYF. As DNA, the CDR3 is TGTGCCAGCAACCTCCGGGACACCACAGATACGCAGTATTTT.

The V gene is TRBV27, the J gene TRBJ1-4, with a possible D match to TRBD1 (6 bases). The CDR3 consists of 14 residues. The germline V and J ends were trimmed by 2 bases and 5 bases, with 9 bases remaining between them. The germline V gene encodes CDR1 MNHEY and CDR2 SMNVEV (reference sequence). CDR3 nucleotide sequence: TGTGCCAGCAGTTTACAGGGGATCAATGAAAAACTGTTTTTT. Amino acid sequence: CASSLQGINEKLFF.

This clone was observed a few times. The chain has TRBV7-9 and TRBJ1-3, with D maybe TRBD1 (5 bases). The CDR3 is 15 residues long. Per the germline V gene, CDR1 is SEHNR and CDR2 is FQNEAQ (reference sequence). The ends were cut back, 3 bases at V and 4 bases at J, with 13 bases in the middle. Here the CDR3 reads CASSFLTVSGNTIYF. CDR3 in DNA: TGTGCCAGCAGCTTCCTGACAGTTTCCGGAAACACCATATATTTT. Full variable domain (missing parts from reference TRBV7-9 and TRBJ1-3): DTGVSQNPRHKITKRGQNVTFRCDPISEHNRLYWYRQTLGQGPEFLTYFQNEAQLEKSRLLSDRFSAERPKGSFSTLEIQRTEQGDSAMYLCASSFLTVSGNTIYFGEGSWLTVV.

V and J are TRBV5-1 and TRBJ2-7; D gene unclear. Trimming removed 4 bases from V and 5 bases from J, with 13 bases in between. This CDR3 has 13 amino acids. Germline assignment: CDR1 SGHRS and CDR2 YFSETQ. The CDR3 DNA follows: TGCGCCAGCAGCGTGAGAGGTTCCCACGAGCAGTACTTC. Its translation: CASSVRGSHEQYF.

This clone was recorded at least ten times. The rearrangement joins TRBV5-6 to TRBJ2-5, with no clear D. This CDR3 is built from 13 residues. Germline CDR1 SGHDT, CDR2 YYEEEE. Trimming pared 0 bases from V and 7 bases from J, leaving 10 bases between. The chain's CDR3 is CASSLALSGTQYF. CDR3 bases: TGTGCCAGCAGCTTGGCCCTATCGGGGACCCAGTACTTC.

This chain links TRBV2 with TRBJ2-2; 9 nucleotides match TRBD1. Germline V lookup: CDR1 SNHLY, CDR2 FYNNEI. CDR3 size: 16 residues. V was pared by 6 bases and J by 3 bases, with 8 bases of the junction left unmatched. Here the CDR3 reads CASRASQGAYTGELFF. Written as DNA, the CDR3 is TGTGCCAGCAGGGCCTCACAGGGGGCTTACACCGGGGAGCTGTTTTTT.

The chain combines TRBV23-1 with TRBJ2-6; TRBD1 aligns across 7 bases. TRBV23-1 carries the ORF label, with uncertain function. This CDR3 region has 18 residues. V trimming: 10 bases; J trimming: 0 bases; junction bases outside the gene matches: 15. The CDR3 region is CATFFPGTADSGANVLTF. DNA for the CDR3: TGCGCCACCTTTTTCCCCGGGACAGCCGACTCTGGGGCCAACGTCCTGACTTTC.

This chain links TRBV18 with TRBJ2-1; 10 bases map to TRBD2. The CDR3 is 18 amino acids. The J segment lost 12 bases and the V segment lost 2 bases, leaving 19 bases of the junction unmatched. Per germline, CDR1 KGHSH and CDR2 LQKENI. The CDR3, as DNA: TGTGCCAGCTCACCAGCGCAGGGAAGCCTAGCGGGAGTTTCGTTGCAGTTCTTC. This gives the protein CASSPAQGSLAGVSLQFF.

The V call is TRBV30, the J call TRBJ2-1; a weak D match, TRBD2 (7 bases). Deletions cut 3 bases from V and 5 bases from J, with 14 bases between. Germline assignment: CDR1 GTSNPN and CDR2 SVGIG (reference sequence). The CDR3 is 14 amino acids. The CDR3 DNA reads TGTGCCTGGAGAAGGCGGGGGCCAGACAATGAGCAGTTCTTC. Translating it yields CAWRRRGPDNEQFF.

The chain links TRBV29-1 to TRBJ2-7; maybe TRBD1 (6 bases). This CDR3 spans 15 amino acids. Germline CDR1 is SQVTM and CDR2 is ANQGSEA. The V end lost 6 bases, the J end lost 4 bases, and 22 bases lay between the germline ends. CDR3 amino acids: CSVEPGQEKCYEQYF. CDR3 bases: TGCAGCGTGGAGCCGGGACAAGAGAAATGTTACGAGCAGTACTTC.

The V and J genes are TRBV7-9 and TRBJ2-1, with TRBD1 as a possible D gene (6 bases). CDR1 is SEHNR, CDR2 FQNEAQ, per germline (reference sequence). The V and J ends lost 2 bases and 3 bases respectively, with 8 bases between them. The CDR3 consists of 14 residues. In DNA form, the CDR3 reads TGTGCCAGCAGCTTAAGGGACATCTACAATGAGCAGTTCTTC. Residues: CASSLRDIYNEQFF.

The CDR3 DNA reads as TGTGCCAGCAGCTTACACAGGGCTCTGGATACGCAGTATTTT. This translates into CASSLHRALDTQYF. The chain joins TRBV13 to TRBJ2-3, with D possibly TRBD1 on 6 matching bases. The germline CDR1 and CDR2 sequences are PRHDT and FYEKMQ (reference sequence). This CDR3 spans 14 amino acids. Trimming cost V 2 bases and J 6 bases, with 12 bases left between them.

This clone was seen a handful of times. This sequence joins TRBV2 and TRBJ1-1; a possible D gene is TRBD1 (5 bases). The V gene lost 6 bases and the J gene lost 8 bases, with 16 bases spanning the gap. The CDR3 extends over 13 amino acids. Germline CDR1 reads SNHLY; CDR2 reads FYNNEI. The chain's CDR3 is CASREIQVPEAFF. DNA for the CDR3: TGTGCCAGCAGGGAGATACAGGTCCCCGAAGCTTTCTTT.